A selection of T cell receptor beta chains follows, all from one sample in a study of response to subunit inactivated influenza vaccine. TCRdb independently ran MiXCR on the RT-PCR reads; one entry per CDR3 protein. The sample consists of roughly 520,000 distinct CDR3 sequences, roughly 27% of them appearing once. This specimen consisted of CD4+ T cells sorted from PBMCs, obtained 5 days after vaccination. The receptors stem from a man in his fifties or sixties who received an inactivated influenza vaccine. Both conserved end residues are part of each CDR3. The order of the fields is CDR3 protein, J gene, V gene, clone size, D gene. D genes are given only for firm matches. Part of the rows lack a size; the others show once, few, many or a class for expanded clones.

CDR3 protein: CASSLGEGWNQPQHF; J gene: TRBJ1-5; V gene: TRBV7-9; clone size: NA; D gene: NA
CDR3 protein: CASSRLGEEDTQYF; J gene: TRBJ2-3; V gene: TRBV5-1; clone size: NA; D gene: NA
CDR3 protein: CASSQASGRAYEQSF; J gene: TRBJ2-7; V gene: TRBV3-1; clone size: NA; D gene: TRBD2
CDR3 protein: CATSDLSDTQYF; J gene: TRBJ2-3; V gene: TRBV24-1; clone size: NA; D gene: NA
CDR3 protein: CASSLYTGQNTEAFF; J gene: TRBJ1-1; V gene: TRBV7-8; clone size: few; D gene: NA
CDR3 protein: CAWGGQGRSQPQHF; J gene: TRBJ1-5; V gene: TRBV30; clone size: NA; D gene: TRBD1
CDR3 protein: CSVSGAYEQYF; J gene: TRBJ2-7; V gene: TRBV29-1; clone size: few; D gene: NA
CDR3 protein: CASSPTGENGELFF; J gene: TRBJ2-2; V gene: TRBV12-3/TRBV12-4; clone size: NA; D gene: TRBD1
CDR3 protein: CASSLTKGNYEQYF; J gene: TRBJ2-7; V gene: TRBV7-3; clone size: NA; D gene: NA
CDR3 protein: CASSFGLAGVNEQFF; J gene: TRBJ2-1; V gene: TRBV5-5; clone size: few; D gene: TRBD2
CDR3 protein: CASSSRPSYEQYF; J gene: TRBJ2-7; V gene: TRBV12-3/TRBV12-4; clone size: many; D gene: NA
CDR3 protein: CASSYNLAGGQETQYF; J gene: TRBJ2-5; V gene: TRBV11-2; clone size: NA; D gene: TRBD2
CDR3 protein: CASSHGAGGEKLFF; J gene: TRBJ1-4; V gene: TRBV4-3; clone size: NA; D gene: NA
CDR3 protein: CASSLIAGGPHEQYF; J gene: TRBJ2-7; V gene: TRBV7-2; clone size: many; D gene: TRBD2
CDR3 protein: CASRMGLFSNQPQHF; J gene: TRBJ1-5; V gene: TRBV2; clone size: NA; D gene: NA
CDR3 protein: CATSRAFMAETQYF; J gene: TRBJ2-5; V gene: TRBV15; clone size: NA; D gene: NA
CDR3 protein: CASSQFPTSGWDTQYF; J gene: TRBJ2-3; V gene: TRBV6-2/TRBV6-3; clone size: NA; D gene: TRBD2